This T cell receptor (beta chain) was recovered during a study of cytomegalovirus exposure and HLA in healthy donors. Across the whole study: From HLA-typed donors, an early data release held around 85 million unique TCRs. Broader study findings: About 90% or about 30% of the time was how often most TCR beta V segments were productive, according to an earlier analysis. The only immune exposure information that was available was CMV serostatus.

For this clone: Its antigen remains unidentified. Its ends do not fully match the called genes, so a read error is possible.

Healthy bone marrow donors made up the cohort. The CDR3 runs to 15 residues. CDR1 is MNHEY, CDR2 SMNVEV, per germline (reference sequence). The PCR was carried out with 60 Vbeta primers and 13 Jbeta primers. TCRdb's copy holds only in-frame clones and misses some; the assay was immunoSEQ multiplex PCR. In the table there are hundreds of thousands of clones, 70% to 85% of which are singletons. Material for sequencing was PBMCs. The rearrangement links TRBV27 to TRBJ2-5, with D perhaps TRBD1 (6 bases). This receptor was taken from a woman aged 40 to 50 in good health and CMV-seronegative. As DNA, the CDR3 is TGTGCCGGCAGTCCAACACGGACAGTCCAAGAGACCCAGTACTTC. This gives the protein CAGSPTRTVQETQYF.